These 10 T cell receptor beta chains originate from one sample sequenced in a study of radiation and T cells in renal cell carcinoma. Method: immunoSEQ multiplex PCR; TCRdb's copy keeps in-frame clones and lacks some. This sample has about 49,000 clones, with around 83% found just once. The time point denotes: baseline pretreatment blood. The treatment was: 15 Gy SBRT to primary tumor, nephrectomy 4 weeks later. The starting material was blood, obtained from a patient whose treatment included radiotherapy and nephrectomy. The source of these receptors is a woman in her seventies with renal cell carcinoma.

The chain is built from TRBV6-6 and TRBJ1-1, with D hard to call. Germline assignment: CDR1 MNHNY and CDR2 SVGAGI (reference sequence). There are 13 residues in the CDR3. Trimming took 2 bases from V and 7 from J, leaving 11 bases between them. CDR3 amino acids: CASSYEAGDEAFF. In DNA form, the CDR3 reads TGTGCCAGCAGTTACGAGGCAGGAGATGAAGCTTTCTTT.

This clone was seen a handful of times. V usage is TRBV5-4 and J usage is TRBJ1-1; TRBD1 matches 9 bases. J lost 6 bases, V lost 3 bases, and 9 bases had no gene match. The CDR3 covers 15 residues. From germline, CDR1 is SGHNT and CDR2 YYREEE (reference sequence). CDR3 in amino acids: CASSSGDRGRAEAFF. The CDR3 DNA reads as TGTGCCAGCAGCTCCGGTGACAGGGGGAGGGCTGAAGCTTTCTTT.

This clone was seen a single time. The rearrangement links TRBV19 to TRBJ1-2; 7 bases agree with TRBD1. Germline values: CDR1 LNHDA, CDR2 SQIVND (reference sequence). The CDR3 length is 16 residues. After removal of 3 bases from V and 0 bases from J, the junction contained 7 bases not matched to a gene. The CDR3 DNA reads TGTGCCAGTAGTATTCTGAAGGGGGCAGCTAACTATGGCTACACCTTC. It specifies CASSILKGAANYGYTF.

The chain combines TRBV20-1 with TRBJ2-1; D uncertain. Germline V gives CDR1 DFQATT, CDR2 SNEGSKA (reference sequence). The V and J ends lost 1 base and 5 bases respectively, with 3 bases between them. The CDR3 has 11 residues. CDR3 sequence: CSARGNNEQFF. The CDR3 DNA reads TGCAGTGCTAGAGGAAACAATGAGCAGTTCTTC.

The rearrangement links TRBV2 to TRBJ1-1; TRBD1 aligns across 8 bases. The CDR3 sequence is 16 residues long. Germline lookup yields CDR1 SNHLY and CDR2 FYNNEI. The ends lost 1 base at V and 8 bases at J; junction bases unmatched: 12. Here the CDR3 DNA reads TGTGCCAGCAGTGAAGTCAGGTTGGACAGGGAAGTCGAAGCTTTCTTT. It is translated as CASSEVRLDREVEAFF.

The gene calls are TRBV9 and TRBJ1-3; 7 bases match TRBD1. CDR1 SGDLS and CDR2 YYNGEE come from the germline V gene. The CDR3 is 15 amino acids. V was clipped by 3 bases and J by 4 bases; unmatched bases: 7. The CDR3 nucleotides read TGTGCCAGCAGCGCAGAGGGGGCAGGGGGAAACACCATATATTTT. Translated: CASSAEGAGGNTIYF.

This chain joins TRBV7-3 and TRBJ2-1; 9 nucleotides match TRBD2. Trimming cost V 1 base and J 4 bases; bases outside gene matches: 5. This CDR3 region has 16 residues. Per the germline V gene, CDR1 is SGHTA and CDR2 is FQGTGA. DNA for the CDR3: TGTGCCAGCAGCTTAAATCCTAGCGGGACGTACAATGAGCAGTTCTTC. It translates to CASSLNPSGTYNEQFF. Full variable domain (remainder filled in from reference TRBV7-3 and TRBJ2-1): GAGVSQTPSNKVTEKGKYVELRCDPISGHTALYWYRQSLGQGPEFLIYFQGTGAADDSGLPNDRFFAVRPEGSVSTLKIQRTERGDSAVYLCASSLNPSGTYNEQFFGPGTRLTVL.

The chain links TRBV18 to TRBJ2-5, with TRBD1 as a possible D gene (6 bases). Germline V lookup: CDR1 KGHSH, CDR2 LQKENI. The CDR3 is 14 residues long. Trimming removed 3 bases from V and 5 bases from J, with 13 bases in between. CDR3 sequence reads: CASSPTGMLETQYF. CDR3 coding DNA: TGTGCCAGCTCACCCACAGGGATGTTGGAGACCCAGTACTTC.

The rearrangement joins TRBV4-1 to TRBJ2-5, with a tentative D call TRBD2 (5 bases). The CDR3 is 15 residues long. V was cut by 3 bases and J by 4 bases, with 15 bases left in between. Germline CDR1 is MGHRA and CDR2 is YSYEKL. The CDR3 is CASSQGTRVRETQYF. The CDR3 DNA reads TGCGCCAGCAGCCAGGGTACTAGAGTACGAGAGACCCAGTACTTC.

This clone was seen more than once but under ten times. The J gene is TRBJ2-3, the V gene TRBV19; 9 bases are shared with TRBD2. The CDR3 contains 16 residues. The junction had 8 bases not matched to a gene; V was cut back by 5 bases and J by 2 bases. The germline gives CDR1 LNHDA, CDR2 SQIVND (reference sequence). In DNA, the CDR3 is TGTGCCAGTAGTCTCGGCGCGGGAGGGGTCACAGATACGCAGTATTTT. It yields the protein CASSLGAGGVTDTQYF.